This T cell receptor (beta chain) was observed in a study of shared clonotypes between healthy human individuals. Using immunoSEQ multiplex PCR, the repertoire was profiled, and TCRdb retains in-frame clones only, with some absent. The table records about 1 million clones, roughly 80% of them present only once. This CDR3 has 15 amino acids. Germline V gives CDR1 MNHEY, CDR2 SVGAGI. V was trimmed by 0 bases and J by 2 bases, leaving 8 bases between them. The chain combines TRBV6-5 with TRBJ1-3; D is uncertain. The TCR was taken from a man aged 18 to 29 in good health. Sequencing was carried out using memory CD4+ T cells sorted from blood. The subset here: CD45RA-negative fraction. The DNA of the CDR3 is TGTGCCAGCAGTTACTCTCCAGAAGCTGGAAACACCATATATTTT. The encoded protein is CASSYSPEAGNTIYF.